This note documents a single T cell receptor (beta chain) sequence. Antigen specificity is unknown. The sample originates from a study of OX40 agonist ivuxolimab in advanced cancers. Findings and limits, study-wide: Partial responders dosed at 0.1-3.0 mg/kg displayed clonal expansion ranking among the lowest. At 0.1 to 3.0 mg/kg and by week 6, CD4+ and CD8+ T cells in the blood had expanded clonally.

It was autoimmune disease history or systemic immunosuppression that excluded patients. Baseline, cycle 4 day 1, and cycle 7 day 1 were the blood sampling points. Germline values: CDR1 SGHTA, CDR2 FQGTGA. Unmatched junction bases numbered 5, after V lost 5 bases and J lost 9 bases. The CDR3 sequence is 14 residues long. Assay: immunoSEQ multiplex PCR; the TCRdb copy retains only in-frame clones and omits some. The sample records approximately 82,000 clones, approximately 82% being singletons. The material was CD4+ or CD8+ T cells sorted from blood, obtained in a trial of the OX40 agonist ivuxolimab. The sequence was obtained from an adult with an advanced solid tumor such as melanoma, head and neck, liver or kidney cancer. The gene calls are TRBV7-3 and TRBJ2-1; TRBD1 agrees at 12 bases. DNA for the CDR3: TGTGCCAGCAGCGCGGGACAGGGGGCGGGTGAGCAGTTCTTC. This sequence encodes CASSAGQGAGEQFF.